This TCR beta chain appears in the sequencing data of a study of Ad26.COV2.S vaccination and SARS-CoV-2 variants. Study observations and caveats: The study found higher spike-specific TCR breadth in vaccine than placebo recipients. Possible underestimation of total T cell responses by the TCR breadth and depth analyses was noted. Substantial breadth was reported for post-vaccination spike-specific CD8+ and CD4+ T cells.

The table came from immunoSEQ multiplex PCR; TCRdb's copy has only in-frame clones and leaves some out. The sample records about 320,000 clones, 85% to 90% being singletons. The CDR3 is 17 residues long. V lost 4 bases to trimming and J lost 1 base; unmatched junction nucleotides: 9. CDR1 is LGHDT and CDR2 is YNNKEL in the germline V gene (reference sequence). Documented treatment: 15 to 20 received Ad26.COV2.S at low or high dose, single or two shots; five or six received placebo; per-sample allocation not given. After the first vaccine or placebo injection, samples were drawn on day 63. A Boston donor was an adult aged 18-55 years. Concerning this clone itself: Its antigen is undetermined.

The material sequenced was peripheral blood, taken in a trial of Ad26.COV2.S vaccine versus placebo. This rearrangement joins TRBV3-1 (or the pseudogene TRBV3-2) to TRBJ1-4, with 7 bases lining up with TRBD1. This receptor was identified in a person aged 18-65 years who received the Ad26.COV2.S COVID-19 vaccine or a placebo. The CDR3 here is CASSPEGGGLTNEKLFF. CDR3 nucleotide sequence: TGTGCCAGCAGCCCCGAGGGAGGGGGCCTAACTAATGAAAAACTGTTTTTT.